These 22 T cell receptor beta chains share one sample of origin, sequenced in a study of shared clonotypes between healthy human individuals. TCRdb's copy holds only in-frame clones and misses some; the assay was immunoSEQ multiplex PCR. Here the sample spans about 2,500,000 clones, around 94% being singletons. Sequences were obtained from naive CD4+ T cells sorted from blood. The subset here: CD45RA+ positively selected. These TCRs come from a man between 18 and 35 years old in good health.

The chain has TRBV21-1 and TRBJ2-3; whether TRBD1, the table's D call, matches the DNA was not checked. TRBV21-1 has pseudogene status. The CDR3 extends over 15 amino acids. CDR3 protein: CASSTRQGRTDTQYF. Here the CDR3 DNA reads TGTGCCAGCAGCACTAGACAGGGCCGCACAGATACGCAGTATTTT.

This chain connects TRBV18 to TRBJ2-1; D unresolved. The V gene lost 4 bases and the J gene lost 7 bases, with 8 bases spanning the gap. Germline V gene sequence: CDR1 KGHSH, CDR2 LQKENI. CDR3 length: 12 residues. This CDR3 reads CASSLNRNEQFF. In DNA form, the CDR3 reads TGTGCCAGCTCACTCAATCGAAATGAGCAGTTCTTC. Filled out from reference TRBV18 and TRBJ2-1, the complete variable domain reads NAGVMQNPRHLVRRRGQEARLRCSPMKGHSHVYWYRQLPEEGLKFMVYLQKENIIDESGMPKERFSAEFPKEGPSILRIQQVVRGDSAAYFCASSLNRNEQFFGPGTRLTVL.

The chain employs TRBV7-9 and TRBJ1-4; a possible D gene is TRBD1 (5 bases). V lost 3 bases, J lost 1 base, and 12 bases lay in between. The germline gives CDR1 SEHNR, CDR2 FQNEAQ (reference sequence). This CDR3 has 16 residues. CDR3 sequence (DNA): TGTGCCAGCAGCTTCGGGGCCGATTTAACTAATGAAAAACTGTTTTTT. Translated, it gives CASSFGADLTNEKLFF.

The chain joins TRBV11-2 to TRBJ2-3, with a weak D call TRBD2 (5 bases). With 3 bases removed from V and 3 bases from J, the gap between germline ends came to 10 bases. Germline V gene data show CDR1 as SGHAT and CDR2 as FQNNGV. This CDR3 comprises 14 residues. CDR3 DNA: TGTGCCAGCAGCTTTCGGGGAAGAACAGATACGCAGTATTTT. Protein: CASSFRGRTDTQYF.

V gene TRBV5-6 combines with J gene TRBJ2-5; D may be TRBD1 (6 bases). Germline lookup yields CDR1 SGHDT and CDR2 YYEEEE. CDR3 size: 16 residues. V lost 1 base to trimming and J lost 1 base, with 14 bases between them. The CDR3 loop is CASSLRSTGLQETQYF. CDR3 bases: TGTGCCAGCAGCTTGAGGTCGACAGGTCTCCAAGAGACCCAGTACTTC.

V usage is TRBV18 and J usage is TRBJ2-5; 9 bases map to TRBD1. V was pared by 1 base and J by 3 bases, with 0 bases of the junction left unmatched. In germline, CDR1 is KGHSH, CDR2 LQKENI. The CDR3 sequence is 14 residues long. The DNA of the CDR3 is TGTGCCAGCTCACCACGGGACAGGGAAGAGACCCAGTACTTC. Its translation: CASSPRDREETQYF. Combining the CDR3 with reference TRBV18 and TRBJ2-5 gives the whole variable domain NAGVMQNPRHLVRRRGQEARLRCSPMKGHSHVYWYRQLPEEGLKFMVYLQKENIIDESGMPKERFSAEFPKEGPSILRIQQVVRGDSAAYFCASSPRDREETQYFGPGTRLLVL.

This clone was detected once. The chain combines TRBV6-6 with TRBJ1-4, with D perhaps TRBD1 (6 bases). Germline-derived CDR1 and CDR2 are MNHNY and SVGAGI (reference sequence). The CDR3 loop spans 16 amino acids. The germline V and J ends were trimmed by 5 bases and 0 bases, with 13 bases remaining between them. The CDR3 spells CASSLTGNPTNEKLFF. In nucleotides, the CDR3 is TGTGCCAGCAGTCTAACAGGGAACCCAACTAATGAAAAACTGTTTTTT.

The chain couples TRBV4-3 to TRBJ2-2; tentatively, D is TRBD2 (6 bases). Trimming pared 1 base from V and 4 bases from J, leaving 16 bases between. There are 17 residues in the CDR3. Germline values: CDR1 LGHNA, CDR2 YSLEER. This CDR3 is CASSQGNSPGGTGELFF. For the CDR3, the DNA is TGCGCCAGCAGCCAAGGCAATTCGCCCGGGGGCACCGGGGAGCTGTTTTTT.

The chain combines TRBV4-1 with TRBJ2-4; 16 bases fit TRBD2. CDR1 is MGHRA and CDR2 is YSYEKL in the germline V gene. This CDR3 spans 21 amino acids. The J segment lost 5 bases and the V segment lost 1 base, leaving 14 bases of the junction unmatched. The CDR3 reads CASSQGPGTSGGVISENIQYF. As DNA, the CDR3 is TGCGCCAGCAGCCAAGGGCCCGGGACTAGCGGGGGGGTAATATCGGAAAACATTCAGTACTTC.

The V gene is TRBV6-1, the J gene TRBJ2-1; a possible D gene is TRBD2 (6 bases). CDR1 and CDR2 (germline): MNHNS, SASEGT. The CDR3 is 16 residues long. Deletions cut 4 bases from V and 6 bases from J, with 19 bases between. CDR3 in DNA: TGTGCCAGCAGTGCGCAGACTAGGGTAGTCGGCAATGAGCAGTTCTTC. This sequence encodes CASSAQTRVVGNEQFF.

The CDR3 loop is CASSVGPETGIYNSPLHF. CDR3 coding DNA: TGTGCCAGCAGCGTGGGTCCGGAGACAGGAATCTATAATTCACCCCTCCACTTT. The chain links TRBV9 to TRBJ1-6, with TRBD1 as a possible D gene (6 bases). Between the trimmed V and J ends, which lost 2 bases and 3 bases, there was a span of 18 bases. This CDR3 is 18 amino acids long. CDR1 is SGDLS, CDR2 YYNGEE, per germline.

The V and J genes are TRBV9 and TRBJ2-7, with 7 positions matching TRBD2. V shed 4 bases, J shed 1 base, and the junction held 5 bases outside the gene matches. The CDR3 spans 14 residues. Germline V lookup: CDR1 SGDLS, CDR2 YYNGEE. The CDR3 sequence: CASSRERGSYEQYF. CDR3 DNA sequence: TGTGCCAGCAGCCGGGAGCGGGGTTCCTACGAGCAGTACTTC.

The chain joins TRBV7-9 to TRBJ1-1; TRBD1 might be the D (6 bases). CDR3 length: 14 residues. V was shortened by 6 bases and J by 11 bases, with 22 bases between the two germline ends. The germline CDR1 and CDR2 sequences are SEHNR and FQNEAQ (reference sequence). The CDR3 DNA follows: TGTGCCAGCAGTCCGGGGGACAACTCCCTCGGGGCTTTCTTT. It is translated as CASSPGDNSLGAFF.

This chain connects TRBV5-4 to TRBJ2-5, with D hard to call. Deletions cut 4 bases from V and 4 bases from J, with 14 bases between. CDR1 and CDR2 from the germline V gene are SGHNT and YYREEE (reference sequence). CDR3 size: 14 residues. The CDR3 is CASSHWAVGETQYF. The CDR3 DNA follows: TGTGCCAGCAGCCATTGGGCAGTGGGAGAGACCCAGTACTTC.

The rearrangement joins TRBV19 to TRBJ2-1, with 10 bases lining up with TRBD1. Unmatched junction bases numbered 7, after V lost 4 bases and J lost 7 bases. This CDR3 contains 15 residues. Germline V gene data show CDR1 as LNHDA and CDR2 as SQIVND (reference sequence). The CDR3 reads CASSTGTGDGNEQFF. CDR3 nucleotide sequence: TGTGCCAGTAGTACCGGGACAGGGGATGGGAATGAGCAGTTCTTC. Based on the CDR3 plus reference TRBV19 and TRBJ2-1, the full variable domain is DGGITQSPKYLFRKEGQNVTLSCEQNLNHDAMYWYRQDPGQGLRLIYYSQIVNDFQKGDIAEGYSVSREKKESFPLTVTSAQKNPTAFYLCASSTGTGDGNEQFFGPGTRLTVL.

V gene TRBV23-1 combines with J gene TRBJ1-1, with a weak D call TRBD1 (6 bases). TRBV23-1 is recorded as an ORF, its role being uncertain. CDR3 size: 13 residues. Between the trimmed V and J ends, which lost 7 bases and 1 base, there was a span of 10 bases. DNA for the CDR3: TGCGCCAGCAATGACAGGCAGAACACTGAAGCTTTCTTT. As protein: CASNDRQNTEAFF.

The J gene is TRBJ2-7, the V gene TRBV7-9; 10 nucleotides align to TRBD2. CDR1 and CDR2 (germline): SEHNR, FQNEAQ (reference sequence). The V segment lost 5 bases and the J segment 2 bases; nucleotides outside the gene matches: 6. This CDR3 has 15 amino acids. The DNA for the CDR3 is TGTGCCAGCAGCGACGGACTAGCGGAACCCTACGAGCAGTACTTC. Residues: CASSDGLAEPYEQYF. Complete variable domain (other parts from reference TRBV7-9 and TRBJ2-7): DTGVSQNPRHKITKRGQNVTFRCDPISEHNRLYWYRQTLGQGPEFLTYFQNEAQLEKSRLLSDRFSAERPKGSFSTLEIQRTEQGDSAMYLCASSDGLAEPYEQYFGPGTRLTVT.

This clone was observed a single time. The V gene is TRBV30, the J gene TRBJ2-3, with D uncertain. The V end was cut by 3 bases, the J end by 2 bases, with 12 bases between. The germline CDR1 and CDR2 sequences are GTSNPN and SVGIG (reference sequence). This CDR3 region has 14 residues. The CDR3 here is CAWRVKAFTDTQYF. The CDR3 DNA reads as TGTGCCTGGAGGGTAAAAGCGTTCACAGATACGCAGTATTTT.

The V gene is TRBV28, the J gene TRBJ1-2; 10 bases are a match to TRBD1. In germline, CDR1 is MDHEN, CDR2 SYDVKM. V was pared by 10 bases and J by 3 bases, with 8 bases of the junction left unmatched. The CDR3 sequence is 14 residues long. The CDR3 spells CATNTGTGDYGYTF. The DNA for the CDR3 is TGTGCCACTAATACCGGGACAGGGGACTATGGCTACACCTTC.

The chain has TRBV28 and TRBJ1-6; no clear D. In germline, CDR1 is MDHEN, CDR2 SYDVKM. Trimming left V 6 bases short and J 14 bases short, with 14 bases between. CDR3 length equals 12 residues. Here the CDR3 reads CASRDPPETLHF. CDR3 DNA sequence: TGTGCCAGCAGGGACCCTCCAGAAACCCTCCACTTT.

CDR3 sequence (DNA): TGTGCCACGAGACTAGCCGCCAACAATGAGCAGTTCTTC. Protein sequence: CATRLAANNEQFF. The rearrangement joins TRBV15 to TRBJ2-1; 7 bases align to TRBD2. Per the germline V gene, CDR1 is LNHNV and CDR2 is YYDKDF (reference sequence). V dropped 9 bases and J dropped 5; count of bases not matched to a gene: 7. CDR3 length equals 13 residues. Full variable domain (rest looked up from reference TRBV15 and TRBJ2-1): DAMVIQNPRYQVTQFGKPVTLSCSQTLNHNVMYWYQQKSSQAPKLLFHYYDKDFNNEADTPDNFQSRRPNTSFCFLDIRSPGLGDTAMYLCATRLAANNEQFFGPGTRLTVL.

This chain connects TRBV29-1 to TRBJ2-7; 9 bases match TRBD2. Trimming took 1 base from V and 2 from J; bases not matched to a gene: 3. Germline V gene lookup returns CDR1 SQVTM and CDR2 ANQGSEA. The CDR3 is made up of 14 amino acids. DNA of the CDR3: TGCAGCGTTGAAGGCGGGGGGGACCCCTACGAGCAGTACTTC. Amino acid sequence: CSVEGGGDPYEQYF.